Only a few counts were recorded for the clone carrying this T cell receptor beta chain. Its antigen is not known. These data originate in a study of T cell responses to AZD1222 COVID-19 vaccine. Generated by immunoSEQ multiplex PCR, the TCRdb table keeps only in-frame clones and is missing some. The sample records about 120,000 clones, approximately 90% being singletons. Findings of the study overall: Spike-specific TCR breadth and depth grew following two AZD1222 doses. Donor demographics were predominantly white British with a female majority; clonal diversity may be underestimated. Samples come after the peak T cell response, not at day 14. Unmutated regions of variants are reportedly targeted by nearly half of spike-specific TCRs.

The CDR3 has 15 residues. Looked up from germline, CDR1 is SGDLS and CDR2 is YYNGEE. With V trimmed by 4 bases and J by 8 bases, 10 bases remained unmatched. V is TRBV9 and J is TRBJ1-4; TRBD1 agrees at 8 bases. This clonotype was obtained from an adult in good health. Sample: peripheral blood, taken on day 0 of AZD1222 vaccination. The CDR3 DNA follows: TGTGCCAGCAGCAAACAGGGGGGAAGTAGGGAAAAACTGTTTTTT. Protein sequence: CASSKQGGSREKLFF.